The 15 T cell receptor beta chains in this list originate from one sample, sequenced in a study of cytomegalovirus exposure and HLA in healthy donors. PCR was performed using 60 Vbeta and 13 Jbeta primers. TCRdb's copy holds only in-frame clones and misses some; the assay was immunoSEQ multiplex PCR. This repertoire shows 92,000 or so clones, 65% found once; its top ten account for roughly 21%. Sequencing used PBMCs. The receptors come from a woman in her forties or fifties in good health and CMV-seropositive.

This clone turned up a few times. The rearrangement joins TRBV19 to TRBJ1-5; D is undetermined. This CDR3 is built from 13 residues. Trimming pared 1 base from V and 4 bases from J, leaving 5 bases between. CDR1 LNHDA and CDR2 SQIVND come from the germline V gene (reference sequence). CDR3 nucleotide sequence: TGTGCCAGTAGTATAGCGGTTAATCAGCCCCAGCATTTT. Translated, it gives CASSIAVNQPQHF.

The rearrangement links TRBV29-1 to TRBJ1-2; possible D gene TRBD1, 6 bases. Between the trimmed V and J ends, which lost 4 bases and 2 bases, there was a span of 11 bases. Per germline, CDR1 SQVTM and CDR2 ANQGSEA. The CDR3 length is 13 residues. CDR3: CSVGEGENYGYTF. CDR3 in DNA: TGCAGCGTTGGTGAGGGGGAAAACTATGGCTACACCTTC.

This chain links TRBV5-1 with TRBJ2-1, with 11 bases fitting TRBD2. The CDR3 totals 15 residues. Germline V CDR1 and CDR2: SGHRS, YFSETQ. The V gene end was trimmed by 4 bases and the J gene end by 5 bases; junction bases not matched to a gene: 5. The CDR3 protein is CASSQVAGGNNEQFF. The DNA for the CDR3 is TGCGCCAGCAGCCAAGTAGCGGGGGGGAACAATGAGCAGTTCTTC.

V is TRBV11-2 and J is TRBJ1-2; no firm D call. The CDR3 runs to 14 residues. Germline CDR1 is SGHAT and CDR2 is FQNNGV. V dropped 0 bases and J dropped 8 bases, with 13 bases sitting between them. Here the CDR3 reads CASSLESGVWGYTF. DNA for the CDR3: TGTGCCAGCAGCTTAGAGAGCGGCGTATGGGGCTACACCTTC. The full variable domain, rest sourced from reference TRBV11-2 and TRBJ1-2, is EAGVAQSPRYKIIEKRQSVAFWCNPISGHATLYWYQQILGQGPKLLIQFQNNGVVDDSQLPKDRFSAERLKGVDSTLKIQPAKLEDSAVYLCASSLESGVWGYTFGSGTRLTVV.

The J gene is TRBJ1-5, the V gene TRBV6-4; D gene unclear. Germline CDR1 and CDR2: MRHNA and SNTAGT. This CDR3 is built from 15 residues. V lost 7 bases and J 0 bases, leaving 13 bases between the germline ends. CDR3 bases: TGTGCCAGCACCGCGACGGGGAATAGCAATCAGCCCCAGCATTTT. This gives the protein CASTATGNSNQPQHF.

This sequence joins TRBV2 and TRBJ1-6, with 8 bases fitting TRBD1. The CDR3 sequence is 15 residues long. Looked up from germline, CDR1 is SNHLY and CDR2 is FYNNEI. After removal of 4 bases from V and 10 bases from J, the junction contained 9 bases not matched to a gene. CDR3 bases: TGTGCCAGCAGTGCTTCAACAGGGGGACGCTCACCCCTCCACTTT. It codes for CASSASTGGRSPLHF.

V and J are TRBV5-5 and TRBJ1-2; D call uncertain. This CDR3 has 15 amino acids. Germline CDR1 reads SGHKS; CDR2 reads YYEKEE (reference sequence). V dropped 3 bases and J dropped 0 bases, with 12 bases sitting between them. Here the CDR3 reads CASSSEQITNYGYTF. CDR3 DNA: TGTGCCAGCAGCTCCGAACAGATTACTAACTATGGCTACACCTTC.

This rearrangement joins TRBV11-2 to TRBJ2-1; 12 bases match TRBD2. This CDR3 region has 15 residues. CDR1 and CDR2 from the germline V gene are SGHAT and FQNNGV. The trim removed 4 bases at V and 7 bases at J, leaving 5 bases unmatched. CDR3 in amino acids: CASSSRTSGINEQFF. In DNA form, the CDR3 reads TGTGCCAGCAGCTCGAGGACTAGCGGGATAAATGAGCAGTTCTTC.

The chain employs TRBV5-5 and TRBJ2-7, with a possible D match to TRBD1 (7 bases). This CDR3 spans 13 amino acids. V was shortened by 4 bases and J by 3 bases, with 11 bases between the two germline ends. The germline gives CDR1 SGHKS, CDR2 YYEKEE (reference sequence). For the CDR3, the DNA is TGTGCCAGCAGCCGGAGGGACAGCTACGAGCAGTACTTC. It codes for CASSRRDSYEQYF.

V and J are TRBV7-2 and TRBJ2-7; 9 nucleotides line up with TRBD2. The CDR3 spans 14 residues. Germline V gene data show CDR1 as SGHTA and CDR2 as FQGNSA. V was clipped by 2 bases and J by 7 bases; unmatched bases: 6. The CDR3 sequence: CASSLSGGIREQYF. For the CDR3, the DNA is TGTGCCAGCAGCTTAAGCGGGGGGATCCGTGAGCAGTACTTC.

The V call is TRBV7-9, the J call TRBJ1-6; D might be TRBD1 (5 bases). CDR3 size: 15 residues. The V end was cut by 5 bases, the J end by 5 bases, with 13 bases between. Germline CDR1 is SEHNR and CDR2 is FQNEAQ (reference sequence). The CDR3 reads CASSHLRQNNSPLHF. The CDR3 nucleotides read TGTGCCAGCAGCCATCTTCGACAGAATAATTCACCCCTCCACTTT. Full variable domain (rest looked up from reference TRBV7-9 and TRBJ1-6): DTGVSQNPRHKITKRGQNVTFRCDPISEHNRLYWYRQTLGQGPEFLTYFQNEAQLEKSRLLSDRFSAERPKGSFSTLEIQRTEQGDSAMYLCASSHLRQNNSPLHFGNGTRLTVT.

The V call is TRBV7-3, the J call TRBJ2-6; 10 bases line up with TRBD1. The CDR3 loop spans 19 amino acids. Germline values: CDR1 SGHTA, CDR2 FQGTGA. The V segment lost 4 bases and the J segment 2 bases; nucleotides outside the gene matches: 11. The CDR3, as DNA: TGTGCCAGCAGCTCCCCCGACGGACAGGGGGAAGCTGGGGCCAACGTCCTGACTTTC. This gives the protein CASSSPDGQGEAGANVLTF.

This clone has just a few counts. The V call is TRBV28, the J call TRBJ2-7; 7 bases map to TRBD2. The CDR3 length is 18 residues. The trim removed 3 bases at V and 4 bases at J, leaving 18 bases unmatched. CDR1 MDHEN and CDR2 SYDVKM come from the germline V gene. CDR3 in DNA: TGTGCCAGCAGTTTTTCCCCCTACCTTGGGAGCGGGGAGTACGAGCAGTACTTC. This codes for CASSFSPYLGSGEYEQYF.

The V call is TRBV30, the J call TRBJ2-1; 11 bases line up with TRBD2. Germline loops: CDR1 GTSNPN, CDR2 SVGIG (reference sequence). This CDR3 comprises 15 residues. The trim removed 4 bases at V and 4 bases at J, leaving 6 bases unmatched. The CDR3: CAWTLGTSGYNEQFF. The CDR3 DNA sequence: TGTGCCTGGACCCTTGGGACTAGCGGTTACAATGAGCAGTTCTTC.

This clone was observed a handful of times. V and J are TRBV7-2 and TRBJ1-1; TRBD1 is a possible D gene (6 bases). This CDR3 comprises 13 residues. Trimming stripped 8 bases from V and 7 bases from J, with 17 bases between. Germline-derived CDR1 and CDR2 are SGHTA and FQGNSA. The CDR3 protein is CASGSDRTGEAFF. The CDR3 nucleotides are TGTGCCAGCGGCTCCGACAGGACGGGTGAAGCTTTCTTT. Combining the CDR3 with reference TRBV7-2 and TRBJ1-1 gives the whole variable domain GAGVSQSPSNKVTEKGKDVELRCDPISGHTALYWYRQSLGQGLEFLIYFQGNSAPDKSGLPSDRFSAERTGGSVSTLTIQRTQQEDSAVYLCASGSDRTGEAFFGQGTRLTVV.